Presented here are 23 T cell receptor beta chains from one specimen sequenced in a study of blood T cell repertoires in COVID-19. Profiled with immunoSEQ multiplex PCR; TCRdb holds only in-frame clones, not every one. Altogether 100,000 to 150,000 clones are present, roughly 80% being singletons, with the ten largest covering around 5.2%. The sequencing input was peripheral blood. These receptors all come from a man in his 60s with acute or convalescent COVID-19.

This chain uses TRBV29-1 with TRBJ2-4; D might be TRBD1 (6 bases). V was shortened by 6 bases and J by 0 bases, with 12 bases between the two germline ends. Germline loops: CDR1 SQVTM, CDR2 ANQGSEA. The CDR3 is 14 amino acids. CDR3 protein: CSVTGVSAKNIQYF. The CDR3 DNA sequence: TGCAGCGTGACAGGAGTCTCAGCCAAAAACATTCAGTACTTC.

This clone has a single count. This chain joins TRBV6-2 or TRBV6-3 and TRBJ1-2; TRBD1 might be the D (5 bases). The CDR3 has 14 amino acids. CDR1 and CDR2 from the germline V gene are MNHEY and SVGEGT. V lost 0 bases to trimming and J lost 2 bases, with 7 bases between them. The DNA for the CDR3 is TGTGCCAGCAGTTACTCGGGGGGGAACTATGGCTACACCTTC. Its translation: CASSYSGGNYGYTF.

This clone came up a few times. The rearrangement links TRBV6-5 to TRBJ1-2; D unresolved. The V end lost 2 bases, the J end lost 3 bases, and 10 bases lay between the germline ends. The CDR3 is 14 amino acids. Germline CDR1 MNHEY, CDR2 SVGAGI. Written as DNA, the CDR3 is TGTGCCAGCAGTTACCATGACACTGACTATGGCTACACCTTC. This sequence encodes CASSYHDTDYGYTF.

V gene TRBV6-6 combines with J gene TRBJ1-2; D might be TRBD1 (6 bases). Looked up from germline, CDR1 is MNHNY and CDR2 is SVGAGI (reference sequence). CDR3 size: 16 residues. Trimming removed 5 bases from V and 0 bases from J, with 16 bases in between. The CDR3 here is CASSRERQAPNYGYTF. In nucleotides, the CDR3 is TGTGCCAGCAGTAGAGAGAGACAGGCCCCTAACTATGGCTACACCTTC.

The chain combines TRBV11-2 with TRBJ2-3, with TRBD2 matching 7 bases. Losses at the gene ends were 7 bases for V and 2 bases for J; bases not matched to a gene: 9. The CDR3 runs 15 residues. The germline gives CDR1 SGHAT, CDR2 FQNNGV. The CDR3 here is CASKLQLAPTDTQYF. For the CDR3, the DNA is TGTGCCAGCAAGCTACAACTAGCGCCCACAGATACGCAGTATTTT.

This chain uses TRBV7-9 with TRBJ2-1, with TRBD2 matching 8 bases. Germline V CDR1 and CDR2: SEHNR, FQNEAQ (reference sequence). V gave up 4 bases and J gave up 15 bases; unmatched junction bases: 11. The CDR3 extends over 13 amino acids. Here the CDR3 reads CASSSSSGGAPFF. The CDR3 nucleotides read TGTGCCAGCAGCTCATCGTCGGGGGGGGCCCCGTTCTTC.

This chain connects TRBV30 to TRBJ1-6, with a tentative D call TRBD1 (5 bases). From germline, CDR1 is GTSNPN and CDR2 SVGIG (reference sequence). The CDR3 covers 19 residues. The ends were cut back, 3 bases at V and 0 bases at J, with 21 bases in the middle. CDR3 DNA sequence: TGTGCCTGGAGCCCCCAGGGAGGCAGGCCGAGCTCCTATAATTCACCCCTCCACTTT. Translated, it gives CAWSPQGGRPSSYNSPLHF.

The chain has TRBV23-1 and TRBJ1-5; 7 positions agree with TRBD1. TRBV23-1 belongs to the ORF category, with a function that is uncertain. The CDR3 length is 15 residues. V was clipped by 4 bases and J by 7 bases; unmatched bases: 10. The CDR3 region has the DNA TGCGCCAGCAGTCTCCACCGACAGGGCAGACAGCCCCAGCATTTT. This translates into CASSLHRQGRQPQHF.

CDR3 sequence reads: CASSQGWAGNTEAFF. The CDR3 bases are TGTGCCAGCAGCCAAGGGTGGGCGGGAAACACTGAAGCTTTCTTT. The chain couples TRBV3-1 (or the pseudogene TRBV3-2) to TRBJ1-1; D gene ambiguous. Germline loops: CDR1 LGHDT, CDR2 YNNKEL (reference sequence). This CDR3 spans 15 amino acids. V was clipped by 1 base and J by 2 bases, with 11 bases between them.

This chain connects TRBV27 to TRBJ1-6; 9 nucleotides line up with TRBD1. Per the germline V gene, CDR1 is MNHEY and CDR2 is SMNVEV (reference sequence). The V segment lost 6 bases and the J segment 9 bases; nucleotides outside the gene matches: 9. The CDR3 loop spans 15 amino acids. CDR3 nucleotides: TGTGCCAGCAGACCAAGGACAGGGGAAAGTTCACCCCTCCACTTT. Amino acid sequence: CASRPRTGESSPLHF.

This clone has only one observation. The CDR3 DNA is TGTGCCAGCAGCTTAGTGTCTGGGCTGCCTCACGAGCAGTACTTC. Amino acids: CASSLVSGLPHEQYF. The genes are TRBV7-9 and TRBJ2-7; D is unclear. There are 15 residues in the CDR3. CDR1 and CDR2 from the germline V gene are SEHNR and FQNEAQ (reference sequence). V was shortened by 1 base and J by 5 bases, with 15 bases between the two germline ends.

J is TRBJ1-1 and V is TRBV4-1; D is perhaps TRBD1 (6 bases). V shed 8 bases and J shed 0 bases, with 16 bases lying between them. The CDR3 totals 15 residues. Germline values: CDR1 MGHRA, CDR2 YSYEKL. The CDR3: CASPYREGLNTEAFF. DNA for the CDR3: TGCGCCAGCCCTTACAGGGAAGGCTTGAACACTGAAGCTTTCTTT.

V usage is TRBV6-5 and J usage is TRBJ2-7; 7 bases map to TRBD1. This CDR3 comprises 13 residues. V gave up 6 bases and J gave up 6 bases; unmatched junction bases: 8. Germline V lookup: CDR1 MNHEY, CDR2 SVGAGI. CDR3 protein: CASRRTSGGEQYF. The CDR3 region has the DNA TGTGCCAGCAGAAGAACCTCAGGGGGCGAGCAGTACTTC.

CDR3 residues: CASSLAHSGGRTDTQYF. For the CDR3, the DNA is TGTGCCAGCAGCTTGGCCCACAGCGGGGGGAGGACAGATACGCAGTATTTT. J is TRBJ2-3 and V is TRBV5-6; 9 bases fit TRBD2. Germline V CDR1 and CDR2: SGHDT, YYEEEE. The CDR3 is made up of 17 amino acids. V lost 0 bases to trimming and J lost 3 bases; unmatched junction nucleotides: 8.

This chain links TRBV7-9 with TRBJ1-2; 9 bases map to TRBD1. CDR1 and CDR2 from the germline V gene are SEHNR and FQNEAQ (reference sequence). V was pared by 5 bases and J by 4 bases, with 8 bases of the junction left unmatched. The CDR3 extends over 15 amino acids. The CDR3 sequence is CASSMTGGTTYGYTF. The DNA for the CDR3 is TGTGCCAGCAGCATGACAGGGGGTACGACCTATGGCTACACCTTC. Based on the CDR3 plus reference TRBV7-9 and TRBJ1-2, the full variable domain is DTGVSQNPRHKITKRGQNVTFRCDPISEHNRLYWYRQTLGQGPEFLTYFQNEAQLEKSRLLSDRFSAERPKGSFSTLEIQRTEQGDSAMYLCASSMTGGTTYGYTFGSGTRLTVV.

The chain uses TRBV24-1 and TRBJ2-3; D is undetermined. V lost 3 bases and J lost 9, with 15 bases in between. Germline CDR1 reads KGHDR; CDR2 reads SFDVKD. CDR3 size: 14 residues. CDR3: CATSDHATAATQYF. In DNA, the CDR3 is TGTGCCACCAGTGATCACGCCACGGCGGCGACGCAGTATTTT.

The rearrangement links TRBV6-4 to TRBJ1-2, with D uncertain. The germline V gene has CDR1 MRHNA and CDR2 SNTAGT. The CDR3 has 11 amino acids. Trimming stripped 4 bases from V and 7 bases from J, with 7 bases between. DNA for the CDR3: TGTGCCAGCAGTGTCGGGAGTGGCTACACCTTC. As protein: CASSVGSGYTF.

The chain links TRBV12-3 or TRBV12-4 to TRBJ2-3, with D perhaps matching TRBD1 (5 bases). V was trimmed by 6 bases and J by 5 bases, leaving 12 bases between them. There are 13 residues in the CDR3. Written as DNA, the CDR3 is TGTGCCAGCAGCCGACAGTACGTAGATACGCAGTATTTT. It yields the protein CASSRQYVDTQYF.

The rearrangement links TRBV5-1 to TRBJ2-1; 10 nucleotides match TRBD2. Germline V gene lookup returns CDR1 SGHRS and CDR2 YFSETQ. V trimming: 4 bases; J trimming: 5 bases; junction bases outside the gene matches: 9. The CDR3 totals 16 residues. The CDR3 here is CASSRHLAGADNEQFF. CDR3 coding DNA: TGCGCCAGCAGCCGACACCTAGCGGGGGCGGACAATGAGCAGTTCTTC. The complete variable domain, with remaining parts taken from reference TRBV5-1 and TRBJ2-1, reads KAGVTQTPRYLIKTRGQQVTLSCSPISGHRSVSWYQQTPGQGLQFLFEYFSETQRNKGNFPGRFSGRQFSNSRSEMNVSTLELGDSALYLCASSRHLAGADNEQFFGPGTRLTVL.

This sequence joins TRBV7-3 and TRBJ2-3; 8 positions match TRBD1. The V gene's germline CDR1 is SGHTA and CDR2 FQGTGA. V trimming: 3 bases; J trimming: 2 bases; junction bases outside the gene matches: 4. This CDR3 is 15 amino acids long. CDR3: CASSLTGADTDTQYF. The CDR3 DNA follows: TGTGCCAGCAGCTTGACAGGGGCGGACACAGATACGCAGTATTTT.

Notes on this clone: This may be a read error, as it is one base from a much larger clone. The chain joins TRBV28 to TRBJ2-7, with D perhaps matching TRBD2 (5 bases). Trimming stripped 2 bases from V and 3 bases from J, with 5 bases between. Germline V gene data show CDR1 as MDHEN and CDR2 as SYDVKM. The CDR3 is made up of 12 amino acids. The chain's CDR3 is CASSLRGYEQYF. Written as DNA, the CDR3 is TGTGCCAGCAGTTTACGGGGCTACGAGCAGTACTTC.

This clone has ten or more counts. This chain links TRBV24-1 with TRBJ2-7; TRBD2 might be the D (5 bases). The germline V and J ends were trimmed by 5 bases and 5 bases, with 15 bases remaining between them. The CDR3 is 14 amino acids. In germline, CDR1 is KGHDR, CDR2 SFDVKD. CDR3 protein: CATSAAERGNEQYF. The CDR3 region has the DNA TGTGCCACCAGTGCTGCTGAGAGAGGGAACGAGCAGTACTTC.

This clone occurred once. J is TRBJ1-1 and V is TRBV7-3, with D possibly matching TRBD1 (5 bases). This CDR3 is 14 amino acids long. Germline loops: CDR1 SGHTA, CDR2 FQGTGA. V dropped 3 bases and J dropped 6 bases, with 14 bases sitting between them. The CDR3, as DNA: TGTGCCAGCAGCTTTTTGGGCAGGGCATCTGAAGCTTTCTTT. Translating gives CASSFLGRASEAFF.